The 20 T cell receptor beta chains below all came from one sample that was sequenced in a study of T-cell reconstitution after alpha-beta-depleted transplantation in children. Library preparation (for TCRbeta) was performed with unique molecular identifiers. TCRdb passed the PCR reads through MiXCR, listing each CDR3 protein once. This sample yields roughly 500,000 distinct CDR3 sequences, of which roughly 18% are seen a single time; 3% to 4% belongs to the top ten. The sequences come from PBMCs from the stem cell graft donor, collected from the stem cell graft. These receptors all stem from a human donor who donated a stem cell graft to a child with acute lymphoblastic leukemia.

CDR3 region: CSARDSSTDGGKLFF. The CDR3 DNA sequence: TGCAGTGCTAGAGATAGCTCGACAGATGGTGGAAAACTGTTTTTT. This chain links TRBV20-1 with TRBJ1-4; TRBD1 is a possible D gene (5 bases). Trimming removed 0 bases at V and 10 bases at J, with 18 bases between. CDR3 length: 15 amino acids. CDR1 and CDR2 from the germline V gene are DFQATT and SNEGSKA (reference sequence).

This sequence joins TRBV5-1 and TRBJ2-1, with 12 bases that match TRBD2. Per the germline V gene, CDR1 is SGHRS and CDR2 is YFSETQ. The CDR3 runs 14 residues. V lost 7 bases to trimming and J lost 4 bases; unmatched junction nucleotides: 3. Written as DNA, the CDR3 is TGCGCCAGCCGGACTAGCGGGATTTACAATGAGCAGTTCTTC. Its protein is CASRTSGIYNEQFF. The full variable domain, rest sourced from reference TRBV5-1 and TRBJ2-1, is KAGVTQTPRYLIKTRGQQVTLSCSPISGHRSVSWYQQTPGQGLQFLFEYFSETQRNKGNFPGRFSGRQFSNSRSEMNVSTLELGDSALYLCASRTSGIYNEQFFGPGTRLTVL.

This chain connects TRBV27 to TRBJ1-1; D uncertain. CDR3 length: 17 residues. Germline V gives CDR1 MNHEY, CDR2 SMNVEV (reference sequence). Trimming took 5 bases from V and 1 from J, leaving 20 bases between them. The CDR3 nucleotides are TGTGCCAGCAGTCCCCGACGAGAGGCCGGGTGGAACACTGAAGCTTTCTTT. It encodes CASSPRREAGWNTEAFF.

The J gene is TRBJ1-5, the V gene TRBV4-1; perhaps TRBD1 as D (6 bases). The germline V gene encodes CDR1 MGHRA and CDR2 YSYEKL. Trimming stripped 6 bases from V and 0 bases from J, with 9 bases between. There are 14 residues in the CDR3. CDR3 protein: CASSNRDSNQPQHF. CDR3 coding DNA: TGCGCCAGCAGTAACAGGGATAGCAATCAGCCCCAGCATTTT.

The chain links TRBV14 to TRBJ2-5, with a possible D match to TRBD1 (6 bases). V was shortened by 5 bases and J by 5 bases, with 15 bases between the two germline ends. From germline, CDR1 is SGHDN and CDR2 FVKESK. This CDR3 contains 14 residues. For the CDR3, the DNA is TGTGCCAGCAGCTTTACCACAACAGGGGAGACCCAGTACTTC. Its translation: CASSFTTTGETQYF.

The rearrangement uses TRBV21-1 and TRBJ1-6; TRBD1 is taken as the D call from the table, unchecked against the DNA. TRBV21-1 is designated a pseudogene. The CDR3 has 14 residues. The CDR3 loop is CASSKQGANSPLHF. In nucleotides, the CDR3 is TGTGCCAGCAGCAAACAGGGGGCAAATTCACCCCTCCACTTT.

This clonotype was observed a handful of times. This chain uses TRBV2 with TRBJ2-1; maybe TRBD2 (6 bases). CDR1 and CDR2 (germline): SNHLY, FYNNEI. V was cut by 3 bases and J by 11 bases, with 14 bases left in between. The CDR3 runs to 13 residues. CDR3 loop: CASSEFSGTQQFF. The CDR3 region has the DNA TGTGCCAGCAGTGAGTTCAGTGGGACTCAGCAGTTCTTC.

This clonotype was seen a handful of times. The V and J genes are TRBV5-5 and TRBJ2-7; TRBD2 might be the D (5 bases). The ends were cut back, 5 bases at V and 9 bases at J, with 21 bases in the middle. Germline CDR1 is SGHKS and CDR2 is YYEKEE (reference sequence). The CDR3 is 14 residues long. Here the CDR3 reads CASSLTGSTRAQYF. CDR3 DNA: TGTGCCAGCAGTCTAACGGGATCTACGCGCGCGCAGTACTTC.

This clonotype appeared a few times. J is TRBJ2-3 and V is TRBV12-3 or TRBV12-4; a weak D match, TRBD1 (5 bases). V shed 6 bases and J shed 1 base, with 8 bases lying between them. The CDR3 runs 13 residues. CDR3 sequence reads: CASRTTGTDTQYF. DNA for the CDR3: TGTGCCAGCAGGACGACAGGCACAGATACGCAGTATTTT.

The V call is TRBV2, the J call TRBJ2-7, with 8 bases identical to TRBD2. The CDR3 extends over 15 amino acids. Unmatched junction bases numbered 10, after V lost 6 bases and J lost 3 bases. CDR1 is SNHLY, CDR2 FYNNEI, per germline. Here the CDR3 reads CASSEPLAGYYEQYF. CDR3 DNA sequence: TGTGCCAGCAGCGAACCCTTAGCGGGATACTACGAGCAGTACTTC.

The V gene is TRBV6-1, the J gene TRBJ2-1; tentatively, D is TRBD1 (5 bases). This CDR3 has 14 amino acids. Germline V CDR1 and CDR2: MNHNS, SASEGT. The V and J ends lost 7 bases and 6 bases respectively, with 16 bases between them. The CDR3 DNA reads TGTGCCAGCAAGATGCAGGGATCGATCAATGAGCAGTTCTTC. Residues: CASKMQGSINEQFF.

This clonotype was detected only a few times. The chain recombines TRBV5-5 with TRBJ2-7; the D call may be TRBD1 or TRBD2 (5 bases each). CDR3 size: 12 residues. Trimming left V 7 bases short and J 2 bases short, with 10 bases between. The germline V gene has CDR1 SGHKS and CDR2 YYEKEE (reference sequence). CDR3 protein: CASGGSPYEQYF. The DNA of the CDR3 is TGTGCCAGCGGGGGATCCCCCTACGAGCAGTACTTC.

Many counts were recorded for this clonotype. In nucleotides, the CDR3 is TGCAGCGCCAGGGCAGGGGCTAGCACAGATACGCAGTATTTT. Translation: CSARAGASTDTQYF. The chain joins TRBV29-1 to TRBJ2-3, with D possibly matching TRBD1 (6 bases). The germline V gene has CDR1 SQVTM and CDR2 ANQGSEA. CDR3 length: 14 amino acids. Trimming left V 7 bases short and J 0 bases short, with 14 bases between.

This chain joins TRBV5-1 and TRBJ2-5; 9 nucleotides agree with TRBD2. The CDR3 length is 18 residues. Per the germline V gene, CDR1 is SGHRS and CDR2 is YFSETQ. V lost 1 base and J lost 4; bases outside the gene matches: 14. The CDR3 here is CASSLSFLREGVAETQYF. The CDR3 nucleotides are TGCGCCAGCAGCTTGTCTTTTCTGCGGGAGGGCGTGGCAGAGACCCAGTACTTC. Looking up the rest from reference TRBV5-1 and TRBJ2-5 gives the full variable domain: KAGVTQTPRYLIKTRGQQVTLSCSPISGHRSVSWYQQTPGQGLQFLFEYFSETQRNKGNFPGRFSGRQFSNSRSEMNVSTLELGDSALYLCASSLSFLREGVAETQYFGPGTRLLVL.

The chain couples TRBV15 to TRBJ1-2; D may be TRBD1 (5 bases). V dropped 3 bases and J dropped 5 bases, with 16 bases sitting between them. This CDR3 has 15 residues. Germline lookup yields CDR1 LNHNV and CDR2 YYDKDF (reference sequence). For the CDR3, the DNA is TGTGCCACCAGCAGCTATTCACCCAGGGCTTATGGCTACACCTTC. Residues: CATSSYSPRAYGYTF.

This clonotype was detected ten times or more. The rearrangement joins TRBV7-9 to TRBJ2-7, with TRBD2 matching 7 bases. After removal of 0 bases from V and 7 bases from J, the junction contained 6 bases not matched to a gene. CDR1 SEHNR and CDR2 FQNEAQ come from the germline V gene (reference sequence). The CDR3 sequence is 14 residues long. CDR3 coding DNA: TGTGCCAGCAGCTTAGCGGGAGGGTTGGGAGAGCAGTACTTC. It is translated as CASSLAGGLGEQYF. The whole variable domain, filled in from reference TRBV7-9 and TRBJ2-7, reads DTGVSQNPRHKITKRGQNVTFRCDPISEHNRLYWYRQTLGQGPEFLTYFQNEAQLEKSRLLSDRFSAERPKGSFSTLEIQRTEQGDSAMYLCASSLAGGLGEQYFGPGTRLTVT.

This clonotype was picked up a small number of times. The chain joins TRBV20-1 to TRBJ1-6, with no clear D. The CDR3 has 13 amino acids. Trimming cost V 3 bases and J 4 bases, with 7 bases left between them. Germline CDR1 DFQATT, CDR2 SNEGSKA (reference sequence). In DNA, the CDR3 is TGCAGTGCTAGGAGGTTTTATAATTCACCCCTCCACTTT. Translated: CSARRFYNSPLHF.

The table lists this clonotype with a few counts. V usage is TRBV19 and J usage is TRBJ2-1; 15 bases line up with TRBD2. The CDR3 contains 19 residues. J gave up 0 bases and V 6 bases, and 9 bases lay outside the gene matches. Germline values: CDR1 LNHDA, CDR2 SQIVND (reference sequence). In DNA, the CDR3 is TGTGCCAGTAGCCCATCGGGACTAGCGGGAGGACTCTCCTACAATGAGCAGTTCTTC. It specifies CASSPSGLAGGLSYNEQFF.

This sequence joins TRBV20-1 and TRBJ1-2; TRBD1 matches 8 bases. V trimming: 5 bases; J trimming: 0 bases; junction bases outside the gene matches: 2. CDR1 is DFQATT and CDR2 is SNEGSKA in the germline V gene (reference sequence). This CDR3 spans 13 amino acids. CDR3 protein: CSAETGANYGYTF. CDR3 DNA sequence: TGCAGTGCTGAGACAGGGGCTAACTATGGCTACACCTTC.

V and J are TRBV20-1 and TRBJ2-1; no reliable D call. V was trimmed by 6 bases and J by 7 bases, leaving 10 bases between them. Germline-derived CDR1 and CDR2 are DFQATT and SNEGSKA (reference sequence). This CDR3 is 11 amino acids long. CDR3 DNA sequence: TGCAGTGCCACCCGGGTGAATGAGCAGTTCTTC. Amino acid sequence: CSATRVNEQFF.